The 26 T cell receptor beta chains below come from one sample, sequenced in a study of blood T cell repertoires in COVID-19. Repertoires were generated with immunoSEQ multiplex PCR, while TCRdb's copy carries only in-frame clones and drops some. This table holds 130,000 to 150,000 clones, around 80% found once. The sample comprised peripheral blood. Receptors originate from a man aged 55 to 70 with active or convalescent COVID-19.

J is TRBJ2-5 and V is TRBV7-9; the match to TRBD2 covers 13 bases. The junction had 13 bases not matched to a gene; V was cut back by 5 bases and J by 4 bases. CDR1 and CDR2 from the germline V gene are SEHNR and FQNEAQ (reference sequence). The CDR3 has 18 amino acids. The DNA for the CDR3 is TGTGCCAGCAGCCTTACGCCGGGACTAGCGGGACGATTAGAGACCCAGTACTTC. Protein: CASSLTPGLAGRLETQYF.

The chain combines TRBV18 with TRBJ2-3, with D unclear. The CDR3 consists of 19 residues. CDR1 and CDR2 (germline): KGHSH, LQKENI. V lost 3 bases to trimming and J lost 0 bases, with 22 bases between them. CDR3 DNA: TGTGCCAGCTCACCCCTACCTCCCAATGGTCTTACTAGCACAGATACGCAGTATTTT. Translation gives CASSPLPPNGLTSTDTQYF.

This chain's CDR3 is CSVGRENYGYTF. CDR3 DNA: TGCAGCGTTGGACGGGAAAACTATGGCTACACCTTC. This rearrangement joins TRBV29-1 to TRBJ1-2, with D unresolved. Germline CDR1 reads SQVTM; CDR2 reads ANQGSEA. The CDR3 has 12 residues. Trimming left V 4 bases short and J 2 bases short, with 8 bases between.

The rearrangement uses TRBV4-3 and TRBJ2-7; 9 bases match TRBD2. From germline, CDR1 is LGHNA and CDR2 YSLEER. Trimming took 4 bases from V and 4 from J; bases not matched to a gene: 8. This CDR3 comprises 15 residues. The CDR3 loop reads CASSPTRGLAYEQYF. The CDR3 DNA follows: TGCGCCAGCAGCCCAACTCGAGGACTAGCGTACGAGCAGTACTTC.

The sample holds a few counts of this clone. The rearrangement joins TRBV10-3 to TRBJ1-2; 10 nucleotides line up with TRBD1. CDR3 length: 14 residues. In germline, CDR1 is ENHRY, CDR2 SYGVKD. Trimming cost V 9 bases and J 3 bases; bases outside gene matches: 7. The CDR3, as DNA: TGTGCCATTCACAGAGGGACAGGGGACTATGGCTACACCTTC. Translation: CAIHRGTGDYGYTF.

Comments on this clone: Other DNA sequences in this sample translate to the same CDR3. The chain uses TRBV2 and TRBJ2-3; D not certain. The CDR3 consists of 14 residues. Germline-derived CDR1 and CDR2 are SNHLY and FYNNEI. The germline V and J ends were trimmed by 0 bases and 1 base, with 5 bases remaining between them. CDR3 bases: TGTGCCAGCAGTGAAGCCTCGGGCACAGATACGCAGTATTTT. The encoded protein is CASSEASGTDTQYF.

The chain has TRBV24-1 and TRBJ2-1, with a weak D call TRBD2 (6 bases). There are 14 residues in the CDR3. V was trimmed by 8 bases and J by 5 bases, leaving 15 bases between them. The V gene's germline CDR1 is KGHDR and CDR2 SFDVKD. This chain's CDR3 is CATKLSGTDNEQFF. In DNA form, the CDR3 reads TGTGCCACCAAGCTGTCGGGGACTGACAATGAGCAGTTCTTC.

This clone has only a few counts. The rearrangement links TRBV2 to TRBJ2-1, with D possibly TRBD2 on 6 matching bases. Germline assignment: CDR1 SNHLY and CDR2 FYNNEI. Trimming shortened V by 5 bases and J by 0 bases, and 14 bases separated the two germline ends. The CDR3 extends over 16 amino acids. For the CDR3, the DNA is TGTGCCAGCAGTTTAAGAACTAGCAGCTCCTACAATGAGCAGTTCTTC. This codes for CASSLRTSSSYNEQFF.

V usage is TRBV19 and J usage is TRBJ1-1; D unclear. The CDR3 loop spans 13 amino acids. V shed 2 bases and J shed 10 bases, with 14 bases lying between them. CDR1 is LNHDA, CDR2 SQIVND, per germline (reference sequence). The CDR3, as DNA: TGTGCCAGTAGTATAAACCCGGAGGTGGGAGCTTTCTTT. Its protein product is CASSINPEVGAFF.

The chain employs TRBV18 and TRBJ2-7, with a possible D match to TRBD1 (5 bases). The CDR3 runs to 14 residues. V was clipped by 1 base and J by 3 bases, with 10 bases between them. Germline CDR1 and CDR2: KGHSH and LQKENI. The DNA of the CDR3 is TGTGCCAGCTCACCACGTTCAGGGATCTACGAGCAGTACTTC. It specifies CASSPRSGIYEQYF.

This clone was seen only a few times. This chain connects TRBV5-1 to TRBJ2-3, with D perhaps matching TRBD1 (5 bases). Trimming took off 0 bases at V and 0 bases at J, with 8 bases between the two ends. There are 15 residues in the CDR3. Germline V lookup: CDR1 SGHRS, CDR2 YFSETQ. The CDR3, as DNA: TGCGCCAGCAGCTTGGGGGGCGGTAGCACAGATACGCAGTATTTT. This sequence encodes CASSLGGGSTDTQYF.

This chain joins TRBV27 and TRBJ2-7, with 7 bases fitting TRBD2. This CDR3 is built from 16 residues. After removal of 2 bases from V and 3 bases from J, the junction contained 10 bases not matched to a gene. Germline CDR1 reads MNHEY; CDR2 reads SMNVEV (reference sequence). The CDR3 sequence is CASSLGASGTIYEQYF. CDR3 bases: TGTGCCAGCAGTTTAGGGGCTAGCGGAACCATCTACGAGCAGTACTTC.

In this sample, this clone turned up a few times. V gene TRBV5-6 combines with J gene TRBJ1-2; 9 positions match TRBD1. CDR3 size: 19 residues. The V segment lost 0 bases and the J segment 8 bases; nucleotides outside the gene matches: 20. The germline V gene encodes CDR1 SGHDT and CDR2 YYEEEE. The CDR3 nucleotides read TGTGCCAGCAGCTTGGTTCGGGACAGGGTGGGATCGACCGATCGAGGCTACACCTTC. Amino acids: CASSLVRDRVGSTDRGYTF.

This clone is a singleton in its sample. The rearrangement links TRBV4-3 to TRBJ2-1; 10 bases are shared with TRBD2. V trimming: 0 bases; J trimming: 5 bases; junction bases outside the gene matches: 4. Germline lookup yields CDR1 LGHNA and CDR2 YSLEER. The CDR3 is made up of 16 amino acids. The DNA for the CDR3 is TGCGCCAGCAGCCAAGAACTAGCGGGGTATAACAATGAGCAGTTCTTC. Protein sequence: CASSQELAGYNNEQFF.

This clone was detected once. The V gene is TRBV2, the J gene TRBJ2-1; TRBD1 matches at 10 bases. After removal of 7 bases from V and 9 bases from J, the junction contained 9 bases not matched to a gene. The CDR3 is 14 amino acids. Germline values: CDR1 SNHLY, CDR2 FYNNEI. The CDR3, as DNA: TGTGCCAGCAAACCGGGACAGGGGTCTAGTGAGCAGTTCTTC. Its protein product is CASKPGQGSSEQFF.

The V call is TRBV7-2, the J call TRBJ1-2; no definite D call. Trimming removed 1 base from V and 8 bases from J, with 8 bases in between. The CDR3 spans 12 residues. Germline loops: CDR1 SGHTA, CDR2 FQGNSA. CDR3 loop: CASSLDRSGYTF. The CDR3 bases are TGTGCCAGCAGCTTAGACAGATCCGGCTACACCTTC.

The chain links TRBV5-6 to TRBJ1-2; no definite D call. V lost 0 bases, J lost 8 bases, and 11 bases lay in between. In germline, CDR1 is SGHDT, CDR2 YYEEEE. CDR3 length: 13 residues. The CDR3 sequence is CASSLAGSGGYTF. The CDR3 nucleotides read TGTGCCAGCAGCTTGGCTGGGAGTGGCGGCTACACCTTC. The full variable domain, rest sourced from reference TRBV5-6 and TRBJ1-2, is DAGVTQSPTHLIKTRGQQVTLRCSPKSGHDTVSWYQQALGQGPQFIFQYYEEEERQRGNFPDRFSGHQFPNYSSELNVNALLLGDSALYLCASSLAGSGGYTFGSGTRLTVV.

V and J are TRBV28 and TRBJ2-2; 7 bases match TRBD1. V lost 5 bases, J lost 6 bases, and 6 bases stayed unmatched. The germline gives CDR1 MDHEN, CDR2 SYDVKM. CDR3 length equals 14 residues. The CDR3 coding sequence is TGTGCCAGCAGTATCCAAACAGGGGCCGGGGAGCTGTTTTTT. Amino acid sequence: CASSIQTGAGELFF.

The rearrangement joins TRBV5-4 to TRBJ2-2; D not certain. The V and J ends lost 0 bases and 3 bases respectively, with 6 bases between them. The CDR3 loop spans 14 amino acids. Germline CDR1 reads SGHNT; CDR2 reads YYREEE (reference sequence). CDR3 nucleotides: TGTGCCAGCAGCTTGGACTCGTACACCGGGGAGCTGTTTTTT. Its protein is CASSLDSYTGELFF.

The chain couples TRBV7-8 to TRBJ2-7; D gene ambiguous. The germline V gene encodes CDR1 SGHVS and CDR2 FQNEAQ. Trimming pared 0 bases from V and 4 bases from J, leaving 7 bases between. This CDR3 has 13 residues. Here the CDR3 DNA reads TGTGCCAGCAGCTTAGCGCCACAGTACGAGCAGTACTTC. This encodes CASSLAPQYEQYF.

This clone was observed a single time. V gene TRBV5-1 combines with J gene TRBJ1-3, with TRBD1 matching 7 bases. The CDR3 runs to 15 residues. V shed 4 bases and J 6 bases; nucleotides not matched to a gene: 10. Germline CDR1 is SGHRS and CDR2 is YFSETQ. DNA for the CDR3: TGCGCCAGCAGCGACCCCAGGGGACAGCAAAACACCATATATTTT. As protein: CASSDPRGQQNTIYF.

This clone appeared a few times. J is TRBJ1-3 and V is TRBV5-6; D is ambiguous. In germline, CDR1 is SGHDT, CDR2 YYEEEE. The CDR3 runs 12 residues. Between the trimmed V and J ends, which lost 1 base and 4 bases, there was a span of 3 bases. CDR3 sequence reads: CASSLIGNTIYF. Here the CDR3 DNA reads TGTGCCAGCAGCTTGATAGGAAACACCATATATTTT.

V is TRBV28 and J is TRBJ1-5; no definite D call. This CDR3 region has 13 residues. Per the germline V gene, CDR1 is MDHEN and CDR2 is SYDVKM. V lost 3 bases to trimming and J lost 10 bases, with 13 bases between them. The CDR3 protein is CASSFLGVSPQHF. The CDR3 bases are TGTGCCAGCAGTTTTTTGGGAGTCAGCCCCCAGCATTTT.

The chain carries TRBV13 and TRBJ1-5, with TRBD1 as a possible D gene (6 bases). The V gene's germline CDR1 is PRHDT and CDR2 FYEKMQ (reference sequence). CDR3 length equals 13 residues. V was pared by 4 bases and J by 4 bases, with 8 bases between. In DNA, the CDR3 is TGTGCCAGCAGCTCGGACAGAAATCAGCCCCAGCATTTT. It codes for CASSSDRNQPQHF.

V gene TRBV6-2 or TRBV6-3 combines with J gene TRBJ1-2; 8 positions agree with TRBD1. This CDR3 has 15 residues. V lost 5 bases, J lost 4 bases, and 9 bases stayed unmatched. CDR1 is MNHEY, CDR2 SVGEGT, per germline. CDR3 residues: CASSPPGGRGYGYTF. The CDR3 DNA reads TGTGCCAGCAGTCCACCAGGGGGCCGGGGCTATGGCTACACCTTC.

Ten or more counts support this clone. V and J are TRBV7-6 and TRBJ1-1; a weak D match, TRBD1 (5 bases). CDR1 is SGHVS, CDR2 FNYEAQ, per germline. The CDR3 has 15 residues. Trimming took 5 bases from V and 1 from J, leaving 14 bases between them. Here the CDR3 reads CASSPRGGENTEAFF. The DNA of the CDR3 is TGTGCCAGCAGCCCCCGGGGGGGGGAGAACACTGAAGCTTTCTTT.